This T cell receptor beta chain was retrieved from a study of blood T cell repertoires in COVID-19. The wider study: Material from acute and convalescent COVID-19 was sourced from the United States, Italy and Spain. T cells, B-cell-depleted T cells, or PBMCs supplied cDNA or gDNA.

Germline V gene lookup returns CDR1 LNHNV and CDR2 YYDKDF (reference sequence). Germline trimming cut 3 bases from V and 2 bases from J; bases unmatched to any gene: 5. This CDR3 is built from 17 residues. This clone was seen a handful of times. Authors' processing steps: Reference gene primer amplification in the assay estimated nucleated cell counts. TCRdb's copy holds only in-frame clones and misses some; the assay was immunoSEQ multiplex PCR. V and J calls and clone size are copied from that table; D and trimming were computed from the DNA. The top ten hold 2% to 3% of the sample, which has roughly 75,000 clones, about 74% seen once.

The sequence was obtained from a human donor with acute or convalescent COVID-19. The donor label of this sample is uncertain. Sequences were obtained from peripheral blood. V usage is TRBV15 and J usage is TRBJ2-2; the match to TRBD2 covers 11 bases. As DNA, the CDR3 is TGTGCCACCAGCAGTTCACGACTAGCGGGAAACACCGGGGAGCTGTTTTTT. It encodes CATSSSRLAGNTGELFF.